One and the same sample provided the 12 T cell receptor beta chains below, sequenced in a study of blood T cell repertoires in COVID-19. This table comes from immunoSEQ multiplex PCR, and its TCRdb copy is limited to in-frame clones, with some not included. The sample includes 100,000 to 150,000 clones, approximately 90% of them seen just once. Sequencing input: peripheral blood. The receptors were sampled from a human donor in a cohort sampled during active COVID-19.

In this sample, this clone turned up once. V and J are TRBV28 and TRBJ1-2, with 7 bases aligning to TRBD1. Germline values: CDR1 MDHEN, CDR2 SYDVKM. CDR3 length: 12 amino acids. Trimming took 5 bases from V and 5 from J; bases not matched to a gene: 2. CDR3 DNA sequence: TGTGCCAGCAGTGTGACAGGGTATGGCTACACCTTC. It is translated as CASSVTGYGYTF.

This clone was counted a single time. The rearrangement joins TRBV5-4 to TRBJ2-3, with D possibly matching TRBD1 (6 bases). Germline V CDR1 and CDR2: SGHNT, YYREEE (reference sequence). Trimming took 2 bases from V and 2 from J, leaving 15 bases between them. The CDR3 has 16 residues. The CDR3 nucleotides are TGTGCCAGCAGCTTCCTAGGAGGACAGAACACAGATACGCAGTATTTT. Protein product: CASSFLGGQNTDTQYF. Together with reference TRBV5-4 and TRBJ2-3, the CDR3 gives the full variable domain: ETGVTQSPTHLIKTRGQQVTLRCSSQSGHNTVSWYQQALGQGPQFIFQYYREEENGRGNFPPRFSGLQFPNYSSELNVNALELDDSALYLCASSFLGGQNTDTQYFGPGTRLTVL.

The genes are TRBV5-1 and TRBJ2-2, with 12 bases matching TRBD2. This CDR3 comprises 15 residues. Germline values: CDR1 SGHRS, CDR2 YFSETQ. V shed 4 bases and J 6 bases; nucleotides not matched to a gene: 4. DNA of the CDR3: TGCGCCAGCAGCGCGACTAGCGGGAGTCCCGGGGAGCTGTTTTTT. Amino acid sequence: CASSATSGSPGELFF.

The rearrangement joins TRBV7-9 to TRBJ2-1, with TRBD2 matching 10 bases. The germline V gene encodes CDR1 SEHNR and CDR2 FQNEAQ (reference sequence). Unmatched junction bases numbered 11, after V lost 5 bases and J lost 7 bases. The CDR3 is 16 amino acids. This chain's CDR3 is CASSLSGSGGANEQFF. In DNA form, the CDR3 reads TGTGCCAGCAGCCTGTCTGGAAGCGGGGGGGCAAATGAGCAGTTCTTC.

The V and J genes are TRBV4-1 and TRBJ2-2, with 8 bases matching TRBD1. V was pared by 4 bases and J by 5 bases, with 9 bases of the junction left unmatched. This CDR3 comprises 16 residues. CDR1 and CDR2 from the germline V gene are MGHRA and YSYEKL. The CDR3 is CASSPRGQGKTGELFF. The CDR3 DNA follows: TGCGCCAGCAGCCCAAGAGGACAGGGAAAGACCGGGGAGCTGTTTTTT.

This CDR3 reads CASSQFSSGPSSYEQYF. CDR3 sequence (DNA): TGTGCCAGCAGCCAGTTTTCTAGCGGGCCTTCCTCCTACGAGCAGTACTTC. The chain has TRBV3-1 (or the pseudogene TRBV3-2) and TRBJ2-7, with 8 bases fitting TRBD2. CDR1 and CDR2 (germline): LGHDT, YNNKEL (reference sequence). Losses at the gene ends were 3 bases for V and 0 bases for J; bases not matched to a gene: 10. This CDR3 has 17 residues.

The chain links TRBV12-5 to TRBJ1-6; D call uncertain. The germline CDR1 and CDR2 sequences are LGHNT and FRNRAP. CDR3 length: 15 residues. V shed 2 bases and J shed 9 bases, with 14 bases lying between them. The CDR3 sequence: CASGLWRSLLSPLHF. Written as DNA, the CDR3 is TGTGCTAGTGGTTTGTGGAGGAGTCTCCTTTCACCCCTCCACTTT.

The rearrangement links TRBV2 to TRBJ1-5, with D possibly matching TRBD1 (5 bases). The germline gives CDR1 SNHLY, CDR2 FYNNEI. Trimming stripped 7 bases from V and 9 bases from J, with 16 bases between. This CDR3 is 13 amino acids long. The CDR3 here is CASKVRVLGPQHF. DNA of the CDR3: TGTGCCAGCAAGGTCAGGGTTCTGGGGCCCCAGCATTTT.

V usage is TRBV4-1 and J usage is TRBJ1-3, with D hard to call. V dropped 2 bases and J dropped 0 bases, with 8 bases sitting between them. The CDR3 runs to 15 residues. Germline values: CDR1 MGHRA, CDR2 YSYEKL. CDR3 bases: TGCGCCAGCAGCCAATCTTCGTTCTCTGGAAACACCATATATTTT. As protein: CASSQSSFSGNTIYF.

The chain recombines TRBV13 with TRBJ1-1, with TRBD1 matching 7 bases. CDR3 length: 15 amino acids. J gave up 6 bases and V 5 bases, and 12 bases lay outside the gene matches. The germline V gene encodes CDR1 PRHDT and CDR2 FYEKMQ (reference sequence). The CDR3 coding sequence is TGTGCCAGCAGCCCATCCCTAGACAGGGCCCCTGAAGCTTTCTTT. It is translated as CASSPSLDRAPEAFF. The whole variable domain, remainder taken from reference TRBV13 and TRBJ1-1, is AAGVIQSPRHLIKEKRETATLKCYPIPRHDTVYWYQQGPGQDPQFLISFYEKMQSDKGSIPDRFSAQQFSDYHSELNMSSLELGDSALYFCASSPSLDRAPEAFFGQGTRLTVV.

This clone was recorded once. The rearrangement links TRBV6-6 to TRBJ2-3; D uncertain. V gave up 2 bases and J gave up 0 bases, with 6 bases separating them. Germline V lookup: CDR1 MNHNY, CDR2 SVGAGI (reference sequence). The CDR3 sequence is 14 residues long. The chain's CDR3 is CASSYALSTDTQYF. The CDR3 DNA reads TGTGCCAGCAGTTACGCCCTAAGCACAGATACGCAGTATTTT.

The chain links TRBV7-6 to TRBJ2-7, with a possible D match to TRBD2 (6 bases). From germline, CDR1 is SGHVS and CDR2 FNYEAQ. Trimming removed 5 bases from V and 3 bases from J, with 14 bases in between. The CDR3 spans 14 residues. This CDR3 is CASSPPLGGYEQYF. The CDR3 bases are TGTGCCAGCAGCCCTCCCCTGGGGGGCTACGAGCAGTACTTC.